This T cell receptor (beta chain) comes out of a study of blood T cells in healthy people across ages. Alongside a J-beta primer mix, a sample-barcoded 5' primer served in a second PCR lasting roughly 7 to 11 cycles. Using its own MiXCR run on the 5' RACE reads, TCRdb lists one record per CDR3 protein. Of 1.5 million to 2 million distinct CDR3 sequences listed, around half are singletons. The CDR3 is 15 amino acids. Germline V gene lookup returns CDR1 MNHEY and CDR2 SVGAGI. Trimming took off 5 bases at V and 5 bases at J, with 15 bases between the two ends. The TCR comes from a woman aged 40 to 49 in good health. The chain employs TRBV6-5 and TRBJ1-4; D remains ambiguous. Sequencing was carried out using blood. The CDR3 sequence is CASSAHSRVNEKLFF. The CDR3 DNA is TGTGCCAGCAGTGCCCACAGTCGAGTGAATGAAAAACTGTTTTTT.